The 8 T cell receptor beta chains below all came from one sample that was sequenced in a study of graft-versus-host responses after intestinal transplantation. Profiled with immunoSEQ multiplex PCR; TCRdb holds only in-frame clones, not every one. Of more than 90,000 clones in the sample, roughly 91% were seen once. The antigens these receptors bind are not known. This specimen was unstimulated CD8+ T cells sorted from spleen or lymph node cells, taken before intestinal transplant. Receptor source: a human donor who received an intestinal transplant.

This chain connects TRBV10-2 to TRBJ2-2, with 7 positions matching TRBD1. The J segment lost 4 bases and the V segment lost 2 bases, leaving 1 base of the junction unmatched. Germline CDR1 reads WSHSY; CDR2 reads SAAADI. The length of the CDR3 is 14 residues. The CDR3 here is CASSEHRGTGELFF. For the CDR3, the DNA is TGCGCCAGCAGTGAGCACAGGGGCACCGGGGAGCTGTTTTTT.

The chain employs TRBV7-9 and TRBJ2-3; perhaps TRBD2 as D (5 bases). The CDR3 has 14 amino acids. Per the germline V gene, CDR1 is SEHNR and CDR2 is FQNEAQ (reference sequence). Trimming took 5 bases from V and 2 from J, leaving 11 bases between them. CDR3 protein: CASSQVTITDTQYF. The CDR3, as DNA: TGTGCCAGCAGCCAGGTGACTATCACAGATACGCAGTATTTT.

V usage is TRBV11-1 and J usage is TRBJ1-5; tentatively, D is TRBD1 (6 bases). Germline CDR1 and CDR2: SGHAT and FQDESV (reference sequence). The CDR3 is 16 residues long. The V end lost 1 base, the J end lost 2 bases, and 12 bases lay between the germline ends. CDR3 nucleotides: TGTGCCAGCAGCTTAGGGCAGGGGAGCGGCAATCAGCCCCAGCATTTT. This codes for CASSLGQGSGNQPQHF.

The chain has TRBV30 and TRBJ1-1; D is uncertain. The CDR3 consists of 13 residues. Germline V gene data show CDR1 as GTSNPN and CDR2 as SVGIG (reference sequence). Between the trimmed V and J ends, which lost 5 bases and 0 bases, there was a span of 10 bases. CDR3 region: CAWSTDLNTEAFF. The CDR3 DNA reads TGTGCCTGGTCGACGGACTTGAACACTGAAGCTTTCTTT.

Only one count was recorded for this clone. The chain combines TRBV7-9 with TRBJ1-2, with 7 nucleotides matching TRBD1. V gave up 4 bases and J gave up 4 bases; unmatched junction bases: 12. Germline V gene lookup returns CDR1 SEHNR and CDR2 FQNEAQ (reference sequence). The CDR3 sequence is 16 residues long. CDR3 sequence reads: CASSSRRQGEGYGYTF. DNA for the CDR3: TGTGCCAGCAGCTCCCGACGACAGGGAGAGGGCTATGGCTACACCTTC.

J is TRBJ2-7 and V is TRBV6-1; no clear D. Trimming took 4 bases from V and 6 from J, leaving 7 bases between them. The CDR3 has 11 amino acids. Germline V CDR1 and CDR2: MNHNS, SASEGT. The CDR3, as DNA: TGTGCCAGCAGTGGTACAGCCGAGCAGTACTTC. Encoded protein: CASSGTAEQYF.

The V and J genes are TRBV10-1 and TRBJ2-5; 14 bases match TRBD2. The J segment lost 0 bases and the V segment lost 3 bases, leaving 12 bases of the junction unmatched. CDR1 is WNHNN, CDR2 SYGVQD, per germline (reference sequence). This CDR3 is 20 amino acids long. The chain's CDR3 is CASSDPIPGLAGAYQETQYF. The CDR3 coding sequence is TGCGCCAGCAGTGACCCGATACCGGGACTAGCGGGAGCGTACCAAGAGACCCAGTACTTC.

The rearrangement uses TRBV2 and TRBJ1-3, with a possible D match to TRBD1 (5 bases). Germline values: CDR1 SNHLY, CDR2 FYNNEI. The CDR3 consists of 17 residues. Between the trimmed V and J ends, which lost 10 bases and 0 bases, there was a span of 22 bases. The CDR3 sequence is CATERGDSFYSGNTIYF. The DNA for the CDR3 is TGTGCCACAGAACGAGGAGACAGCTTTTACTCTGGAAACACCATATATTTT.